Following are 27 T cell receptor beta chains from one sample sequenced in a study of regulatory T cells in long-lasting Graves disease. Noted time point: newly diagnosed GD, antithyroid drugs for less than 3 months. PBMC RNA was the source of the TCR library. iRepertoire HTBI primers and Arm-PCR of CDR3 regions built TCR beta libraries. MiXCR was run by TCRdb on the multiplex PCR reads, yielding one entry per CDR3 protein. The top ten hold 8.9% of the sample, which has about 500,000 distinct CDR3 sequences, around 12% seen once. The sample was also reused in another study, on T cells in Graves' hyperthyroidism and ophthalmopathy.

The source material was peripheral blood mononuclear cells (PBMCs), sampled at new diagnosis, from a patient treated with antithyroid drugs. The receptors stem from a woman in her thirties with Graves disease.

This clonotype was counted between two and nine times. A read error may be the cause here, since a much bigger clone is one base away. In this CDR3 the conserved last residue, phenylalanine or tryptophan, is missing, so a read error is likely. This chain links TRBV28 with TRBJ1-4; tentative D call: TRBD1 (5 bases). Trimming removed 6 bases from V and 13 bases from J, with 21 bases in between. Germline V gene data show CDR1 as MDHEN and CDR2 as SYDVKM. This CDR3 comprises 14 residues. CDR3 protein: CASRPGQGAAVLFS. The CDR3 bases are TGTGCCAGCAGACCCGGACAAGGGGCCGCGGTACTGTTTTCT.

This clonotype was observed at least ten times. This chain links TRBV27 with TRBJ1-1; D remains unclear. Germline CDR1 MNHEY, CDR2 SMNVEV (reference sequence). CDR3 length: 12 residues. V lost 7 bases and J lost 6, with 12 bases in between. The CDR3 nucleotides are TGTGCCAGCATTTTGACCCGCCCTGAAGCTTTCTTT. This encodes CASILTRPEAFF.

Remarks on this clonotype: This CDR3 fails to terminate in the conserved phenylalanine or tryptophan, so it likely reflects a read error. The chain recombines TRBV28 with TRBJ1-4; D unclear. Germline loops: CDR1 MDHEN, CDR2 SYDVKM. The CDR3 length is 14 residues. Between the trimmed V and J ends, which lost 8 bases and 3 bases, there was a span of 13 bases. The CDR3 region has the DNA TGTGCCAGCTACGAGGGATCGGCTAATGAAAAACTGTTTCTT. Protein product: CASYEGSANEKLFL.

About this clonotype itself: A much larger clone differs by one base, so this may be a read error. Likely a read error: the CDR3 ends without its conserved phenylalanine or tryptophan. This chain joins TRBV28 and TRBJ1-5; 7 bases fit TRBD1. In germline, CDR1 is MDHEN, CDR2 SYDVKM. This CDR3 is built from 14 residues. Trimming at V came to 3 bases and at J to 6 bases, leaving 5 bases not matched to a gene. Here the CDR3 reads CASSLGGQTQPQHS. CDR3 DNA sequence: TGTGCCAGCAGTTTGGGGGGACAGACTCAGCCCCAGCATTCT.

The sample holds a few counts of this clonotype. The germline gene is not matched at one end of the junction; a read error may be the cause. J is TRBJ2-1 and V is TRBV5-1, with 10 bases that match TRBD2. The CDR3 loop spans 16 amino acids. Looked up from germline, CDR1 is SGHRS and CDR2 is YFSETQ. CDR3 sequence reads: CAGSLSGTSVSDEQFF. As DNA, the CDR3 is TGCGCCGGCAGCTTGTCGGGGACTAGCGTGTCGGATGAGCAGTTCTTC.

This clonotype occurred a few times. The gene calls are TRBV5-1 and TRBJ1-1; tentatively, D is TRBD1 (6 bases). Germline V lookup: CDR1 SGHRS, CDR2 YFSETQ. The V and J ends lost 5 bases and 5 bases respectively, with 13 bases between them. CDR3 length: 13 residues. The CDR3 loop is CASRFGGTTEAFF. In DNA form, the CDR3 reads TGCGCCAGCAGGTTTGGGGGGACAACTGAAGCTTTCTTT.

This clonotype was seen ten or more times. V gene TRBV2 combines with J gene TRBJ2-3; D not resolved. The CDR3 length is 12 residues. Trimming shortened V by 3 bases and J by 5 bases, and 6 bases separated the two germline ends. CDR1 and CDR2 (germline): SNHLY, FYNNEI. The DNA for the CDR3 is TGTGCCAGCAGTGATGACGTAGATACGCAGTATTTT. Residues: CASSDDVDTQYF.

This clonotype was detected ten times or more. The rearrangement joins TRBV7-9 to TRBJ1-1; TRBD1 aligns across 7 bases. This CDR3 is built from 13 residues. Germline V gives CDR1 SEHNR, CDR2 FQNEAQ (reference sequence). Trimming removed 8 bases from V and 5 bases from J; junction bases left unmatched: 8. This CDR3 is CASRGQGGTEAFF. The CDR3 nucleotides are TGTGCCAGCCGAGGGCAGGGGGGAACTGAAGCTTTCTTT.

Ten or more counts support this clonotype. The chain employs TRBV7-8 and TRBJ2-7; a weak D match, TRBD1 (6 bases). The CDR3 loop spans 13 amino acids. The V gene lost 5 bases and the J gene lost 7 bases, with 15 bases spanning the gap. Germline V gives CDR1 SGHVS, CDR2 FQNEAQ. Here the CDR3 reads CASSQDRAREQYF. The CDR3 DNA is TGTGCCAGCAGCCAGGACAGAGCTAGGGAGCAGTACTTC.

CDR3 amino acids: CASSHFIDRAADSPLHF. The CDR3 DNA sequence: TGTGCCAGCAGTCACTTTATAGACAGGGCGGCCGATTCACCCCTCCACTTT. This rearrangement joins TRBV6-2 or TRBV6-3 to TRBJ1-6, with 7 bases fitting TRBD1. V trimming: 5 bases; J trimming: 8 bases; junction bases outside the gene matches: 15. Germline CDR1 reads MNHEY; CDR2 reads SVGEGT. The CDR3 loop spans 17 amino acids.

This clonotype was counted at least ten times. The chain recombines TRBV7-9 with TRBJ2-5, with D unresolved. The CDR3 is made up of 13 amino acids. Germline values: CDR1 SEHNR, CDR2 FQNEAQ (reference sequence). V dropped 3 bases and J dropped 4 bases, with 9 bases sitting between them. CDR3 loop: CASSLPMRETQYF. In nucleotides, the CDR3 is TGTGCCAGCAGCTTGCCAATGAGAGAGACCCAGTACTTC. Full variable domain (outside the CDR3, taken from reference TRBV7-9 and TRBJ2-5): DTGVSQNPRHKITKRGQNVTFRCDPISEHNRLYWYRQTLGQGPEFLTYFQNEAQLEKSRLLSDRFSAERPKGSFSTLEIQRTEQGDSAMYLCASSLPMRETQYFGPGTRLLVL.

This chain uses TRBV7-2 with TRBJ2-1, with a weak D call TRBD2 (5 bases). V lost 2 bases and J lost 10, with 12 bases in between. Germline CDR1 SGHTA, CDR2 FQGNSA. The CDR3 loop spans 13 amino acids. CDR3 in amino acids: CASSLLALLEQFF. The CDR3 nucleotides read TGTGCCAGCAGCTTACTAGCCTTACTAGAGCAGTTCTTC.

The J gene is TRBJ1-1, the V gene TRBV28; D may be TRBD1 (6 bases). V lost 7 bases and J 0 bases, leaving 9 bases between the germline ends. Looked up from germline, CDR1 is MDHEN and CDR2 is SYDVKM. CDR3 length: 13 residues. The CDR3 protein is CASNGGVNTEAFF. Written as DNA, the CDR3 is TGTGCCAGCAACGGGGGCGTGAACACTGAAGCTTTCTTT. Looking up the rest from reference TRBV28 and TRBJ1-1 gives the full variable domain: DVKVTQSSRYLVKRTGEKVFLECVQDMDHENMFWYRQDPGLGLRLIYFSYDVKMKEKGDIPEGYSVSREKKERFSLILESASTNQTSMYLCASNGGVNTEAFFGQGTRLTVV.

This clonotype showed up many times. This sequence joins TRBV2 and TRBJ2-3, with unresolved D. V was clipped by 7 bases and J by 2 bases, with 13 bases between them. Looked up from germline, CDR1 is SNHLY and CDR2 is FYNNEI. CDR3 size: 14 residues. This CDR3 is CASTVQVHTDTQYF. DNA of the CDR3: TGTGCCAGCACGGTCCAGGTTCACACAGATACGCAGTATTTT.

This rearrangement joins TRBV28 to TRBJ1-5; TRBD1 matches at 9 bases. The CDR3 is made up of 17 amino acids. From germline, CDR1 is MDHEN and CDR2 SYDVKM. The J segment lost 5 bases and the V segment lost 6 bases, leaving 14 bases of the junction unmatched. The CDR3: CASSFRWGTGTYQPQHF. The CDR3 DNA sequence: TGTGCCAGCAGCTTTAGGTGGGGGACAGGGACCTATCAGCCCCAGCATTTT.

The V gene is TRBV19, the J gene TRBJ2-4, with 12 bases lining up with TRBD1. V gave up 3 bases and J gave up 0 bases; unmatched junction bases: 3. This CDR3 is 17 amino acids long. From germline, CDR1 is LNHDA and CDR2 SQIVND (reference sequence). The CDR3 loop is CASSMGTGGLAKNIQYF. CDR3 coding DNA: TGTGCCAGTAGTATGGGGACAGGGGGCCTAGCCAAAAACATTCAGTACTTC.

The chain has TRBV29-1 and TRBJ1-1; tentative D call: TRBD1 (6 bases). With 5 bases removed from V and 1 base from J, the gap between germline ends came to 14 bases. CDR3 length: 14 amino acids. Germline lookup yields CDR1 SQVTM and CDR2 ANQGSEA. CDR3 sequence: CSVFRDTANTEAFF. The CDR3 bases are TGCAGCGTTTTCCGGGACACGGCGAACACTGAAGCTTTCTTT.

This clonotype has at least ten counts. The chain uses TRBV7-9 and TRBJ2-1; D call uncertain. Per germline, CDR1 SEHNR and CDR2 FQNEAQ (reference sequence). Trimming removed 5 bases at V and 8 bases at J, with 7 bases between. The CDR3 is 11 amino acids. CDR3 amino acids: CASSTRDEQFF. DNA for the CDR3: TGTGCCAGCAGCACCCGGGATGAGCAGTTCTTC.

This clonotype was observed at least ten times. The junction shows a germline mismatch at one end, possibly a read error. Written as DNA, the CDR3 is TGTGCTAGCAGGACTAGCGGGAGCCATGAGCAGTTCTTC. This sequence encodes CASRTSGSHEQFF. The chain combines TRBV6-2 or TRBV6-3 with TRBJ2-1, with 13 bases that match TRBD2. CDR3 length: 13 residues. The germline CDR1 and CDR2 sequences are MNHEY and SVGEGT.

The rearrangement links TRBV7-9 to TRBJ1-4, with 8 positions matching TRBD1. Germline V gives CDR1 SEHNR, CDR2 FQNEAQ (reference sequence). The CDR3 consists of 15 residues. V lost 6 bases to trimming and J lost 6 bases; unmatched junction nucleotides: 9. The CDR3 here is CASSRSGGGDEKLFF. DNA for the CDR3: TGTGCCAGCAGTCGATCAGGGGGCGGAGATGAAAAACTGTTTTTT.

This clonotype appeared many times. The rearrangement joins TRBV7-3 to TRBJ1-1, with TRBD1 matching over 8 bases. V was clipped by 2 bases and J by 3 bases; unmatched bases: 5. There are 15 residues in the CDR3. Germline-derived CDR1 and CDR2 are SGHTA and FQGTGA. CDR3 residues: CASSLEPGGHTEAFF. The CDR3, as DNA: TGTGCCAGCAGCTTAGAGCCAGGGGGCCACACTGAAGCTTTCTTT.

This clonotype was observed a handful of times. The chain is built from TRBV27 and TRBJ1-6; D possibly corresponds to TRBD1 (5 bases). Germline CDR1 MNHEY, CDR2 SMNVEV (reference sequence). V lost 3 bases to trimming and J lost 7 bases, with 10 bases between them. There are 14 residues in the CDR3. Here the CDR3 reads CASSLRGDNSPLHF. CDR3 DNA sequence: TGTGCCAGCAGTTTGAGGGGAGACAATTCACCCCTCCACTTT.

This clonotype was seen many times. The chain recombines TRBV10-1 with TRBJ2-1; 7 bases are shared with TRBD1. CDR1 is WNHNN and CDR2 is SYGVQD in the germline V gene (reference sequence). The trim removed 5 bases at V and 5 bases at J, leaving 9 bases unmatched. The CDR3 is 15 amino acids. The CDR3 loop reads CASSSPGQLNNEQFF. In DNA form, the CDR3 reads TGCGCCAGCAGTAGCCCGGGACAGCTCAACAATGAGCAGTTCTTC.

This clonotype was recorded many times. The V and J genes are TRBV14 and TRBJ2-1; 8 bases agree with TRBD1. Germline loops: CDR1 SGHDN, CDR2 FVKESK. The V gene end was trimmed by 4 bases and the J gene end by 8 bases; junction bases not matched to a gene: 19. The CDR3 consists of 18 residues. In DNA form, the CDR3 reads TGTGCCAGCAGCCGAGAACGGGTCGGGACAGGTTTGAACTATGAGCAGTTCTTC. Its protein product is CASSRERVGTGLNYEQFF.

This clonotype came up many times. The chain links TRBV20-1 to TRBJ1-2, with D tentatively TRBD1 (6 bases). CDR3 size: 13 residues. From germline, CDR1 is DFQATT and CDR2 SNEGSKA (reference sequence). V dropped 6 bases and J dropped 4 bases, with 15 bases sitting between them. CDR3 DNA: TGCAGTGCCCGCCGGGGGCTTGGCTATGGCTACACCTTC. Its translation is CSARRGLGYGYTF.

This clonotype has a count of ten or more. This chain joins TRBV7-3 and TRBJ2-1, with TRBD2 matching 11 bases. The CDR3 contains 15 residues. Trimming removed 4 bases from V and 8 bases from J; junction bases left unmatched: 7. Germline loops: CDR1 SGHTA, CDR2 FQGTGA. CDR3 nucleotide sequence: TGTGCCAGCAGCTCCCTTAGCGGGAGGGCCGATGAGCAGTTCTTC. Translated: CASSSLSGRADEQFF.

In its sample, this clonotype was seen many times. The CDR3 reads CASSIHPSAEAFF. In DNA form, the CDR3 reads TGTGCCAGTAGTATTCATCCCTCCGCTGAAGCTTTCTTT. The chain employs TRBV19 and TRBJ1-1; D gene unclear. Per germline, CDR1 LNHDA and CDR2 SQIVND (reference sequence). This CDR3 region has 13 residues. The germline V and J ends were trimmed by 3 bases and 6 bases, with 11 bases remaining between them. Full variable domain (remainder filled in from reference TRBV19 and TRBJ1-1): DGGITQSPKYLFRKEGQNVTLSCEQNLNHDAMYWYRQDPGQGLRLIYYSQIVNDFQKGDIAEGYSVSREKKESFPLTVTSAQKNPTAFYLCASSIHPSAEAFFGQGTRLTVV.